This T cell receptor beta chain was sequenced in a study of cytomegalovirus exposure and HLA in healthy donors. Overall study context: As an earlier analysis found, around 170 million T cells yielded fewer than 130 million unique TCR beta sequences. Study observations and caveats: CMV antigen specificity of three CMV-associated chains was confirmed in vitro. With DRB1 most and HLA-C fewest, TCR association rates differed between HLA loci in a later analysis.

For the donor in question, CMV serostatus went unrecorded. V lost 3 bases to trimming and J lost 9 bases; unmatched junction nucleotides: 4. The germline V gene has CDR1 SGDLS and CDR2 YYNGEE. The CDR3 runs 14 residues. This PCR relied on a set of 60 Vbeta primers and 13 Jbeta primers. Using immunoSEQ multiplex PCR, the repertoire was profiled, and TCRdb retains in-frame clones only, with some absent. The sample holds 45,000 to 55,000 clones, 50% to 70% seen once. Comment on this clone: Its target is not known.

Sample: PBMCs. The source of this sequence is a human donor in good health. The chain has TRBV9 and TRBJ1-6; TRBD1 matches at 9 bases. CDR3 loop: CASSGGQGSSPLHF. The CDR3 DNA is TGTGCCAGCAGCGGGGGACAGGGAAGTTCACCCCTCCACTTT.